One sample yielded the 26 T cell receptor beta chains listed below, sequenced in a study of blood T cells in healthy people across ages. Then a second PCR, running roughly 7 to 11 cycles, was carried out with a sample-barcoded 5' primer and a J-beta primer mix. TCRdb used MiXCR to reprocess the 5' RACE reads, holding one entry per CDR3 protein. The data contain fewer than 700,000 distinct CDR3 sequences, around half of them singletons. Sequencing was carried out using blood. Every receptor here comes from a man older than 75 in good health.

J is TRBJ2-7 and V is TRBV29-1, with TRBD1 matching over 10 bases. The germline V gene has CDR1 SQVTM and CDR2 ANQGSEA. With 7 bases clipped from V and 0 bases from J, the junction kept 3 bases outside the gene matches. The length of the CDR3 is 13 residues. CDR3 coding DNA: TGCAGCGGCGGGACAGGGGACTCCTACGAGCAGTACTTC. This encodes CSGGTGDSYEQYF.

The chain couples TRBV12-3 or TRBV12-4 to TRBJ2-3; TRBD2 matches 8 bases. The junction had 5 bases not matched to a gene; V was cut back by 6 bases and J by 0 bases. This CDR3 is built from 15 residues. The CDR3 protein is CASSTSGFSTDTQYF. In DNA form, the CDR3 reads TGTGCCAGCAGCACTAGCGGTTTTAGCACAGATACGCAGTATTTT.

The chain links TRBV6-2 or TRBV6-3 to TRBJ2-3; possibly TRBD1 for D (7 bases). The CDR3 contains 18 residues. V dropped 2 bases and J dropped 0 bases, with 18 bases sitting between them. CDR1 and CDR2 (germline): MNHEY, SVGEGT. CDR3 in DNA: TGTGCCAGCAGTTACACCAAGGAGACAGGGACTAGCACAGATACGCAGTATTTT. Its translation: CASSYTKETGTSTDTQYF.

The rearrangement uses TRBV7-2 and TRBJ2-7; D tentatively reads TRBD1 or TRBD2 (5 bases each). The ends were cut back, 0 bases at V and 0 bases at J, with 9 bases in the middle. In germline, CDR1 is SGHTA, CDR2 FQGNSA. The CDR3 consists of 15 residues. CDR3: CASSLAIGGSYEQYF. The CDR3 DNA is TGTGCCAGCAGCTTAGCGATTGGGGGCTCCTACGAGCAGTACTTC.

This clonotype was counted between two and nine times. The CDR3 region has the DNA TGCAGTGCTATTGTCGGGGCTGAGGTCAATGAGCAGTTCTTC. Protein: CSAIVGAEVNEQFF. This rearrangement joins TRBV20-1 to TRBJ2-1; D is perhaps TRBD1 or TRBD2 (5 bases each). V was trimmed by 4 bases and J by 6 bases, leaving 16 bases between them. The CDR3 is made up of 14 amino acids. Germline CDR1 and CDR2: DFQATT and SNEGSKA (reference sequence).

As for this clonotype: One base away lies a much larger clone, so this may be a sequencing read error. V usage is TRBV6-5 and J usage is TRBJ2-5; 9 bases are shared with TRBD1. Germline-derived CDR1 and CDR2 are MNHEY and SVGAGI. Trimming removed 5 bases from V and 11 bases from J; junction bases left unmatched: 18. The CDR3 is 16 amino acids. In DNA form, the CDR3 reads TGTGCCAGCAGTACCGGACAGGGGAGGAGGTACAATGAGCAGTACTTC. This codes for CASSTGQGRRYNEQYF.

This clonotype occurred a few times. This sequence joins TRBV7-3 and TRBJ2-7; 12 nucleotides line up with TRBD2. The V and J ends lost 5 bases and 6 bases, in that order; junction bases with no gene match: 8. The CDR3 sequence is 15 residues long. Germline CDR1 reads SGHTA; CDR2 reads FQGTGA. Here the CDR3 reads CASSRNGLAGSEQYF. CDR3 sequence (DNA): TGTGCCAGCAGCCGAAATGGACTAGCGGGAAGCGAGCAGTACTTC.

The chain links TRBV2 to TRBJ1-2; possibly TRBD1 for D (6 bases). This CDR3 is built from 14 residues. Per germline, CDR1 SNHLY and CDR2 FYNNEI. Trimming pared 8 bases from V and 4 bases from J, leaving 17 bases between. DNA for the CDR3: TGTGCCAGCCGTACAGGGATAATGAGCTATGGCTACACCTTC. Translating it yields CASRTGIMSYGYTF.

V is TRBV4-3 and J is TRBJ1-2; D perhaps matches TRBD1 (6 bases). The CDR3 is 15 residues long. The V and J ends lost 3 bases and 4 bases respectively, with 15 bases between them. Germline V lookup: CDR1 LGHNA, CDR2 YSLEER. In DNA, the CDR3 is TGCGCCAGCAGCCACGACAGGAACCGGGCCTATGGCTACACCTTC. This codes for CASSHDRNRAYGYTF.

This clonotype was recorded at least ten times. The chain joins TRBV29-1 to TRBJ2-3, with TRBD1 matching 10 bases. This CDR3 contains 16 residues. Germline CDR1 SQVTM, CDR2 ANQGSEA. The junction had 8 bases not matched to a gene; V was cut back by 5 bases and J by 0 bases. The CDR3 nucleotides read TGCAGCGTTTGGACAGGGGGGATTTCTAGCACAGATACGCAGTATTTT. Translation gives CSVWTGGISSTDTQYF.

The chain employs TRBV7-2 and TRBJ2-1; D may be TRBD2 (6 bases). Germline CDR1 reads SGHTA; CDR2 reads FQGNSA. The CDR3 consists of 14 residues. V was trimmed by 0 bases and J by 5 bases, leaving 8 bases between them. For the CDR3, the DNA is TGTGCCAGCAGCTTAGCAGGCGGGAACAATGAGCAGTTCTTC. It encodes CASSLAGGNNEQFF.

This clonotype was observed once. The CDR3: CASSFDGGEQYF. The DNA of the CDR3 is TGTGCCAGCAGTTTTGACGGGGGGGAGCAGTACTTC. The rearrangement links TRBV28 to TRBJ2-5; 8 bases map to TRBD2. V was pared by 3 bases and J by 11 bases, with 5 bases of the junction left unmatched. Looked up from germline, CDR1 is MDHEN and CDR2 is SYDVKM. This CDR3 spans 12 amino acids.

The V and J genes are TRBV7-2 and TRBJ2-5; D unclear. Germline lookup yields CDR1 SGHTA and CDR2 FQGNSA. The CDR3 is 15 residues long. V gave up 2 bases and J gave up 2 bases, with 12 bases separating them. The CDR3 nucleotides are TGTGCCAGCAGCTTATGGGCCCTTGGACAAGAGACCCAGTACTTC. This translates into CASSLWALGQETQYF.

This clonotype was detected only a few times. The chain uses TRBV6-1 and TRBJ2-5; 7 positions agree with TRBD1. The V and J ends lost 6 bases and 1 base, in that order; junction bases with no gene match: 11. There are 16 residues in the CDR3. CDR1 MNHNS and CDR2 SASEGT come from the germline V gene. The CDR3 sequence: CASSKTGTAFQETQYF. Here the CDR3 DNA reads TGTGCCAGCAGCAAAACCGGGACAGCTTTCCAAGAGACCCAGTACTTC.

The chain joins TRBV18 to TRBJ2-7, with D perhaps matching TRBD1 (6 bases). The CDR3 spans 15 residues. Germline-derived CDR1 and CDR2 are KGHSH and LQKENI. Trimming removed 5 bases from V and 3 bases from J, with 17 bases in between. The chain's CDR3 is CASSSNQGHIYEQYF. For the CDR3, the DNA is TGTGCCAGCTCATCAAATCAGGGACATATCTACGAGCAGTACTTC.

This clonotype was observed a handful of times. The CDR3 nucleotides are TGTGCCAGCAGCTTAGGTCTAGCTCAGGCAGATACGCAGTATTTT. It specifies CASSLGLAQADTQYF. The J gene is TRBJ2-3, the V gene TRBV7-2, with D perhaps TRBD2 (5 bases). The germline gives CDR1 SGHTA, CDR2 FQGNSA. Trimming removed 1 base from V and 4 bases from J, with 12 bases in between. This CDR3 is built from 15 residues.

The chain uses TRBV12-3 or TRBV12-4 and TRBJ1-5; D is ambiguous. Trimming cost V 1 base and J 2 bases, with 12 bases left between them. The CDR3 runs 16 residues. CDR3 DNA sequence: TGTGCCAGCAGTTTAGGTCGCGGGCAGGGCAATCAGCCCCAGCATTTT. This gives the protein CASSLGRGQGNQPQHF.

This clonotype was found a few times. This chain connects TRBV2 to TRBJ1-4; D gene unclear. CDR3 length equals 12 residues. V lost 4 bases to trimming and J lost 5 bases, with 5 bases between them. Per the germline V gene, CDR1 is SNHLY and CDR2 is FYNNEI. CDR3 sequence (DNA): TGTGCCAGCAGTGGGCGAAATGAAAAACTGTTTTTT. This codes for CASSGRNEKLFF.

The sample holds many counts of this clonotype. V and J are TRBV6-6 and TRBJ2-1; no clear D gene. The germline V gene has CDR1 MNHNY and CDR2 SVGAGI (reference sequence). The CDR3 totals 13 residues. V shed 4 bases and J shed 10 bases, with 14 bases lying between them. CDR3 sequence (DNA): TGTGCCAGCAGTTCCCACCGCAATATGGAGCAGTTCTTC. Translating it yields CASSSHRNMEQFF.

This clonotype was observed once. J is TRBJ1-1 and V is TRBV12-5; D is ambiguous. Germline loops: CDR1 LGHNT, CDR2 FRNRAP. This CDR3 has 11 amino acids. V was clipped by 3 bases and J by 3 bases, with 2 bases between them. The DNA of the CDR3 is TGTGCTAGTGGTTTCGACACTGAAGCTTTCTTT. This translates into CASGFDTEAFF.

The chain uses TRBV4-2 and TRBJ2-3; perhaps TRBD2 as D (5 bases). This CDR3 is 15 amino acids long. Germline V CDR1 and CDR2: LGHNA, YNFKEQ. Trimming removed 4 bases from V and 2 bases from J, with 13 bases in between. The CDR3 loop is CASSPVSSPTDTQYF. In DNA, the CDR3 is TGTGCCAGCAGCCCAGTTTCTAGCCCCACAGATACGCAGTATTTT.

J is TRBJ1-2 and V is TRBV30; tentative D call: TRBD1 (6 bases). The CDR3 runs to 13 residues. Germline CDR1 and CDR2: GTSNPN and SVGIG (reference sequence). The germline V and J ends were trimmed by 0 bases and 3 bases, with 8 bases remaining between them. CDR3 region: CAWSVNRDYGYTF. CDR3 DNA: TGTGCCTGGAGTGTAAACAGGGACTATGGCTACACCTTC.

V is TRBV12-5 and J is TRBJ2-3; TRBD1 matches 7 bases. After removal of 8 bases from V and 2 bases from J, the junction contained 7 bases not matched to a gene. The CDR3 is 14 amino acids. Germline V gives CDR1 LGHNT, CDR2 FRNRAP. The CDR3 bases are TGTGCTAGTTCAGAACAGGGGACCACAGATACGCAGTATTTT. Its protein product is CASSEQGTTDTQYF.

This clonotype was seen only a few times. CDR3 DNA: TGCAGCGTCGACGGGTCCACCGGGGAGCAGTACTTC. Protein product: CSVDGSTGEQYF. This chain links TRBV29-1 with TRBJ2-5, with D perhaps TRBD2 (5 bases). Trimming left V 6 bases short and J 11 bases short, with 19 bases between. The CDR3 is 12 amino acids. In germline, CDR1 is SQVTM, CDR2 ANQGSEA.

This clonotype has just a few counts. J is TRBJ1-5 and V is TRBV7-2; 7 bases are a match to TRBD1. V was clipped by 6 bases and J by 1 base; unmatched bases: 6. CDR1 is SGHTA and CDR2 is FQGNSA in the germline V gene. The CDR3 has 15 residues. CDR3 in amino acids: CASRPTGTSNQPQHF. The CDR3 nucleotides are TGTGCCAGCAGACCGACAGGGACGAGCAATCAGCCCCAGCATTTT. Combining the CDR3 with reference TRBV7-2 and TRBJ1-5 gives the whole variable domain GAGVSQSPSNKVTEKGKDVELRCDPISGHTALYWYRQSLGQGLEFLIYFQGNSAPDKSGLPSDRFSAERTGGSVSTLTIQRTQQEDSAVYLCASRPTGTSNQPQHFGDGTRLSIL.

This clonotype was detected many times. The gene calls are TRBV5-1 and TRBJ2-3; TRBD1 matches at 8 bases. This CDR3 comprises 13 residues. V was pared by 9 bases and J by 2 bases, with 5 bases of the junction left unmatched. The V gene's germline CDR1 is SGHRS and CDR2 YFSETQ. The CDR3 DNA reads TGCGCCACCAAGACAGGGGACACAGATACGCAGTATTTT. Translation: CATKTGDTDTQYF.